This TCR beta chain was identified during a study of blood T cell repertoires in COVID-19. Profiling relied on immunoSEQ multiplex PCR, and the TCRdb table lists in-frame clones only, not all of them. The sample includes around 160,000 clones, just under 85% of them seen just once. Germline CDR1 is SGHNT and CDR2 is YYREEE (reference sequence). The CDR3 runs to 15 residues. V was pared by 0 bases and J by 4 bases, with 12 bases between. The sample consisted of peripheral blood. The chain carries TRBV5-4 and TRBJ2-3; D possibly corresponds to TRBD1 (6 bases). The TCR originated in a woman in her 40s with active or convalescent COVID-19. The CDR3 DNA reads TGTGCCAGCAGCTTGGGTGTCAGGGGCGCAGATACGCAGTATTTT. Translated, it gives CASSLGVRGADTQYF.